This TCR beta chain was found in a study of identical twins. General observations from the study: There was an excess of low generation probability in the out-of-frame alpha sequences that twins shared. Sharing of beta out-of-frame sequences by twins showed a weaker excess.

TCRdb used MiXCR to reprocess the 5' RACE reads, holding one entry per CDR3 protein. The data show about 550,000 distinct CDR3 sequences, with 20% to 25% seen just once and roughly 0.5% held by the top ten. Trimming took 5 bases from V and 1 from J, leaving 14 bases between them. Germline lookup yields CDR1 SQVTM and CDR2 ANQGSEA. The CDR3 consists of 15 residues. This clonotype showed up just a few times. Its target is not known. These data also formed part of another study, on yellow fever vaccine responses in identical twins.

The receptor was derived from a woman between 18 and 30 years old in good health. The V call is TRBV29-1, the J call TRBJ2-2; D uncertain. The sequenced sample was CD4+ T cells sorted from blood. CDR3 nucleotides: TGCAGCGTTCGCCAGAATTCCGGGAACACCGGGGAGCTGTTTTTT. Its translation is CSVRQNSGNTGELFF.